This T cell receptor (beta chain) came from a study of T cells in localized non-small cell lung cancer. Study-level points and caveats: Adjacent lung exhibited a median of about 56 among the 100 most abundant tumor clones. Sequencing, confined to only one tumor region, leaves heterogeneity possible.

The data were produced by immunoSEQ multiplex PCR, yet TCRdb's version contains in-frame clones alone and is incomplete. The sample carries roughly 20,000 clones, roughly 91% recorded once. With regard to this clone: Its target is unknown.

The CDR3 is made up of 20 amino acids. Germline V gives CDR1 MDHEN, CDR2 SYDVKM. Trimming pared 3 bases from V and 3 bases from J, leaving 26 bases between. The sequencing here drew on peripheral blood, taken before any cancer treatment. V is TRBV28 and J is TRBJ1-4; a weak D match, TRBD1 (5 bases). The clonotype was recovered from a male donor aged 60 or over with stage I lung adenocarcinoma. The CDR3 is CASSLRGSVGPLGANEKLFF. CDR3 sequence (DNA): TGTGCCAGCAGTTTGCGGGGGTCTGTAGGGCCTCTTGGGGCTAATGAAAAACTGTTTTTT.